A selection of T cell receptor beta chains follows, all from one sample in a study of T-cell reconstitution after alpha-beta-depleted transplantation in children. From the PCR reads, TCRdb called clonotypes with MiXCR, one entry per CDR3 protein. The top ten clones hold 6.9% of a sample with approximately 91,000 distinct CDR3 sequences, roughly 8.4% of them seen once. The sequencing here drew on PBMCs from the stem cell graft donor, taken from the stem cell graft. These receptors were collected from a human donor who donated a stem cell graft to a child with congenital amegakaryocytic thrombocytopenia. Both conserved end residues are part of each CDR3. D genes are given only for firm matches. The size of a clone is reported for some rows only, either as once, few or many, or as a class for expanded clones.

CASSLLVADTQYF,TGTGCCAGCAGCCTCCTCGTTGCAGATACGCAGTATTTT,NA,TRBV7-6,many,TRBJ2-3
CASSAGRRPYEQYF,TGTGCCAGCAGCGCGGGCCGTCGCCCCTACGAGCAGTACTTC,NA,TRBV7-6,few,TRBJ2-7
CASSLRGSLSTDTQYF,TGTGCCAGCAGTCTTCGCGGGAGTTTGAGCACAGATACGCAGTATTTT,TRBD2,TRBV25-1,many,TRBJ2-3
CASSLAAGSETQYF,TGCGCCAGCAGCTTGGCCGCGGGATCAGAGACCCAGTACTTC,NA,TRBV5-1,many,TRBJ2-5
CASRRTSGNNYEQYF,TGCGCCAGCAGGAGGACTAGCGGGAACAACTACGAGCAGTACTTC,TRBD2,TRBV5-1,many,TRBJ2-7
CASSVTGTDPDTQYF,TGTGCCAGCAGCGTAACCGGGACAGATCCAGATACGCAGTATTTT,TRBD1,TRBV5-5,many,TRBJ2-3
CASSEDSDQGDTQYF,TGTGCCAGCAGCGAGGACAGCGACCAAGGGGATACGCAGTATTTT,NA,TRBV5-5,many,TRBJ2-3
CASSPPTNEKLFF,TGTGCCAGCTCACCACCTACTAATGAAAAACTGTTTTTT,NA,TRBV18,many,TRBJ1-4
CASSPTPQETQYF,TGCGCCAGCAGCCCGACACCCCAAGAGACCCAGTACTTC,NA,TRBV5-1,many,TRBJ2-5
CASSSRSARYQETQYF,TGTGCCAGCAGCTCCCGGTCGGCAAGGTACCAAGAGACCCAGTACTTC,NA,TRBV11-1,many,TRBJ2-5
CASSFGTGEANEQFF,TGTGCCAGCAGTTTCGGGACAGGGGAGGCCAATGAGCAGTTCTTC,TRBD1,TRBV27,many,TRBJ2-1
CASSLAVGHTGELFF,TGTGCCAGCAGCTTAGCCGTAGGACATACCGGGGAGCTGTTTTTT,NA,TRBV7-2,many,TRBJ2-2
CASSLIAATEAFF,TGTGCCAGCAGCTTGATTGCGGCGACTGAAGCTTTCTTT,NA,TRBV7-6,few,TRBJ1-1
CASLGQANTGELFF,TGCGCCAGCTTGGGACAGGCGAACACCGGGGAGCTGTTTTTT,TRBD1,TRBV5-1,many,TRBJ2-2
CASSGQGGVYEQYF,TGTGCCAGCAGTGGACAGGGTGGCGTCTACGAGCAGTACTTC,TRBD1,TRBV28,many,TRBJ2-7
CASSLGGEYYGYTF,TGTGCCAGCAGCTTAGGAGGGGAGTACTATGGCTACACCTTC,NA,TRBV7-9,many,TRBJ1-2
CASSLAGTGSTGELFF,TGTGCCAGCAGCTTAGCCGGGACAGGAAGCACCGGGGAGCTGTTTTTT,TRBD1,TRBV7-2,NA,TRBJ2-2
CSARTASNQPQHF,TGCAGTGCTAGGACGGCTAGCAATCAGCCCCAGCATTTT,NA,TRBV20-1,many,TRBJ1-5
CSARRPGLASYEQYF,TGCAGTGCTAGGAGACCGGGACTAGCGTCCTACGAGCAGTACTTC,TRBD2,TRBV20-1,many,TRBJ2-7
CASRQGGESGEKLFF,TGCGCCAGCCGACAGGGCGGAGAGAGCGGTGAAAAACTGTTTTTT,TRBD1,TRBV5-1,many,TRBJ1-4
CASSLRLYSNQPQHF,TGTGCCAGCAGCTTACGACTCTATAGCAATCAGCCCCAGCATTTT,NA,TRBV28,many,TRBJ1-5
CASSLGQRETQYF,TGTGCCAGCAGCTTAGGTCAGAGAGAGACCCAGTACTTC,NA,TRBV7-8,many,TRBJ2-5
CSVARDTNTYEQYF,TGCAGCGTTGCCCGGGACACCAATACCTACGAGCAGTACTTC,NA,TRBV29-1,many,TRBJ2-7
CASSQGRGQETQYF,TGTGCCAGCAGCCAGGGGAGAGGACAAGAGACCCAGTACTTC,NA,TRBV7-7,many,TRBJ2-5
CSASSKSSYEQYF,TGCAGTGCATCGTCGAAAAGCTCCTACGAGCAGTACTTC,NA,TRBV20-1,many,TRBJ2-7
CASSLTSATGYEQYF,TGTGCCAGCAGCTTGACTAGCGCAACGGGCTACGAGCAGTACTTC,TRBD2,TRBV7-2,many,TRBJ2-7
CASSYSGTGSTDTQYF,TGCGCCAGCAGCTACTCCGGGACAGGGAGCACAGATACGCAGTATTTT,TRBD1,TRBV5-1,many,TRBJ2-3
CSARIDRGAGAYEQYF,TGCAGTGCTAGAATCGATCGGGGGGCCGGGGCCTACGAGCAGTACTTC,NA,TRBV20-1,few,TRBJ2-7
CSARDPSGGGSKNIQYF,TGCAGTGCTAGAGATCCGTCCGGGGGCGGGTCCAAAAACATTCAGTACTTC,NA,TRBV20-1,many,TRBJ2-4
CASSRGRGVSETQYF,TGTGCCAGCAGCCGGGGTCGTGGGGTCTCAGAGACCCAGTACTTC,NA,TRBV12-3/TRBV12-4,many,TRBJ2-5
CASSLDRGSYNSPLHF,TGCGCCAGCAGCTTGGACAGGGGTTCCTATAATTCACCCCTCCACTTT,TRBD1,TRBV5-1,medium-sized,TRBJ1-6
CASSLEDRSGYTF,TGCGCCAGCAGCTTGGAGGACAGAAGCGGCTACACCTTC,NA,TRBV5-1,many,TRBJ1-2
CASSEAAGTDTQYF,TGCGCCAGCAGCGAAGCGGCAGGCACAGATACGCAGTATTTT,NA,TRBV5-1,many,TRBJ2-3
CASSSQGQSYEQYF,TGCGCCAGCAGCTCCCAGGGGCAGTCTTACGAGCAGTACTTC,NA,TRBV5-1,few,TRBJ2-7
CASSAGTVAGRNTEAFF,TGTGCCAGTAGTGCTGGGACAGTCGCCGGACGGAACACTGAAGCTTTCTTT,TRBD1,TRBV19,NA,TRBJ1-1
CSVQTGPNEKLFF,TGCAGCGTACAGACAGGGCCTAATGAAAAACTGTTTTTT,TRBD1,TRBV29-1,many,TRBJ1-4
CASSLLAGNSYEQYF,TGTGCCAGCAGCTTACTAGCGGGGAACTCCTACGAGCAGTACTTC,TRBD2,TRBV11-2,many,TRBJ2-7
CASSPKILQGGTTEAFF,TGCGCCAGCAGCCCTAAAATTTTACAGGGAGGTACCACTGAAGCTTTCTTT,NA,TRBV5-1,many,TRBJ1-1
CASKDRGNTEAFF,TGCGCCAGCAAGGACAGGGGAAACACTGAAGCTTTCTTT,TRBD1,TRBV10-2,many,TRBJ1-1
CSALPTGAVTDTQYF,TGCAGTGCCTTACCAACGGGGGCCGTTACAGATACGCAGTATTTT,NA,TRBV20-1,many,TRBJ2-3
CASSLALTSGAIQDTQYF,TGTGCCAGCAGCTTAGCGTTAACTAGCGGGGCCATTCAAGATACGCAGTATTTT,TRBD2,TRBV7-2,many,TRBJ2-3
CSVEIRGRGTQYF,TGCAGCGTTGAGATCAGGGGAAGGGGTACGCAGTATTTT,NA,TRBV29-1,many,TRBJ2-3
CASSRRAAYTGELFF,TGTGCCAGCAGCCGCCGGGCGGCGTACACCGGGGAGCTGTTTTTT,NA,TRBV6-2/TRBV6-3,many,TRBJ2-2
CASSLSTGQGYTF,TGTGCCAGCAGCTTGTCGACAGGGCAAGGCTACACCTTC,TRBD1,TRBV5-4,many,TRBJ1-2
CSVGLLGRTNEQYF,TGCAGCGTCGGCCTCTTGGGGAGAACCAACGAGCAGTACTTC,NA,TRBV29-1,medium-sized,TRBJ2-7
CASSLDRNPRGQYF,TGTGCCAGCAGCTTAGACAGGAACCCCCGAGGGCAGTATTTT,NA,TRBV7-2,many,TRBJ2-3
CASSPGEDQPQHF,TGCGCCAGCAGCCCCGGCGAGGATCAGCCCCAGCATTTT,NA,TRBV5-1,many,TRBJ1-5
CASSWGTVQETQYF,TGCGCCAGCAGCTGGGGGACGGTGCAAGAGACCCAGTACTTC,NA,TRBV5-1,many,TRBJ2-5